Below are 18 T cell receptor beta chains sequenced from a single sample in a study of T cell responses to AZD1222 COVID-19 vaccine. The repertoire was sequenced with immunoSEQ multiplex PCR; TCRdb's copy has only in-frame clones and lacks some. The sample includes roughly 80,000 clones, 88% of them seen just once. The sequences come from peripheral blood, collected on day 0 of MenACWY control vaccination. These receptors were obtained from an adult in good health.

V usage is TRBV4-1 and J usage is TRBJ1-2, with a weak D call TRBD1 (6 bases). This CDR3 is 15 amino acids long. V was trimmed by 3 bases and J by 0 bases, leaving 11 bases between them. CDR1 is MGHRA and CDR2 is YSYEKL in the germline V gene. The CDR3 DNA follows: TGCGCCAGCAGCCAGGTGGACAGTTCTAACTATGGCTACACCTTC. Its translation is CASSQVDSSNYGYTF.

J is TRBJ2-7 and V is TRBV14; possible D gene TRBD2, 6 bases. The germline gives CDR1 SGHDN, CDR2 FVKESK. CDR3 length equals 16 residues. V lost 0 bases and J 5 bases, leaving 17 bases between the germline ends. Here the CDR3 reads CASSQDLGGTKDEQYF. In nucleotides, the CDR3 is TGTGCCAGCAGCCAAGATCTTGGAGGGACCAAGGACGAGCAGTACTTC.

The genes are TRBV7-2 and TRBJ1-2, with D tentatively TRBD1 (5 bases). Germline CDR1 is SGHTA and CDR2 is FQGNSA. The CDR3 covers 15 residues. Trimming removed 1 base at V and 5 bases at J, with 14 bases between. The CDR3 protein is CASSLGGRSSYGYTF. The CDR3 DNA sequence: TGTGCCAGCAGCTTAGGGGGCAGGAGTTCGTATGGCTACACCTTC.

V usage is TRBV27 and J usage is TRBJ1-3, with D uncertain. The length of the CDR3 is 15 residues. Trimming removed 0 bases from V and 8 bases from J, with 14 bases in between. CDR1 and CDR2 from the germline V gene are MNHEY and SMNVEV (reference sequence). The CDR3 spells CASSLSGVWSDTIYF. CDR3 DNA: TGTGCCAGCAGTTTATCTGGGGTTTGGTCGGACACCATATATTTT.

This chain links TRBV5-8 with TRBJ1-5; 7 bases are shared with TRBD1. Losses at the gene ends were 3 bases for V and 7 bases for J; bases not matched to a gene: 7. The CDR3 has 14 amino acids. Germline assignment: CDR1 SGHTS and CDR2 YDEGEE. CDR3: CASSSTGSVQPQHF. CDR3 nucleotides: TGTGCCAGCAGCTCGACAGGGTCAGTCCAGCCCCAGCATTTT.

J is TRBJ1-1 and V is TRBV6-2 or TRBV6-3; no firm D call. CDR1 is MNHEY, CDR2 SVGEGT, per germline. This CDR3 comprises 14 residues. V was clipped by 2 bases and J by 0 bases, with 7 bases between them. CDR3 bases: TGTGCCAGCAGTTACGGAGGGTTGAACACTGAAGCTTTCTTT. Translating it yields CASSYGGLNTEAFF.

This chain uses TRBV6-2 or TRBV6-3 with TRBJ1-3; D is undetermined. Trimming removed 3 bases at V and 2 bases at J, with 11 bases between. The V gene's germline CDR1 is MNHEY and CDR2 SVGEGT. The CDR3 totals 15 residues. The CDR3 DNA reads as TGTGCCAGCAGTTATCTAAGAGGGCCTGGAAACACCATATATTTT. Its protein product is CASSYLRGPGNTIYF.

The rearrangement uses TRBV11-2 and TRBJ2-7, with D perhaps TRBD2 (6 bases). CDR1 is SGHAT and CDR2 is FQNNGV in the germline V gene. Trimming removed 5 bases from V and 3 bases from J, with 20 bases in between. The CDR3 length is 16 residues. The CDR3 nucleotides are TGTGCCAGCAGCCCAGGAGTGGGTACTAGCTTCTACGAGCAGTACTTC. Translation: CASSPGVGTSFYEQYF.

This clone was detected once. The CDR3 region has the DNA TGTGCCAGCAGCGTAGGTTCGGGGGACAGGGGGAACACTGAAGCTTTCTTT. Encoded protein: CASSVGSGDRGNTEAFF. The chain uses TRBV9 and TRBJ1-1; the match to TRBD1 covers 10 bases. Germline CDR1 SGDLS, CDR2 YYNGEE. This CDR3 is 17 amino acids long. V was pared by 0 bases and J by 1 base, with 6 bases of the junction left unmatched.

Here the CDR3 reads CASSAGTLNQETQYF. The CDR3 DNA reads TGTGCCAGCAGCGCCGGGACACTAAATCAAGAGACCCAGTACTTC. This chain uses TRBV7-9 with TRBJ2-5; possible D gene TRBD1, 6 bases. V gave up 5 bases and J gave up 2 bases, with 15 bases separating them. Per the germline V gene, CDR1 is SEHNR and CDR2 is FQNEAQ (reference sequence). This CDR3 has 15 residues.

The chain uses TRBV6-1 and TRBJ1-2; the match to TRBD1 covers 9 bases. Losses at the gene ends were 4 bases for V and 6 bases for J; bases not matched to a gene: 12. The CDR3 extends over 16 amino acids. Germline assignment: CDR1 MNHNS and CDR2 SASEGT. DNA of the CDR3: TGTGCCAGCAGTGCCTTTGGGGGGACAGGGAGTGATGGCTACACCTTC. Amino acid sequence: CASSAFGGTGSDGYTF.

This rearrangement joins TRBV30 to TRBJ1-1; D gene ambiguous. The CDR3 is made up of 11 amino acids. Germline V gene data show CDR1 as GTSNPN and CDR2 as SVGIG (reference sequence). The V end lost 1 base, the J end lost 5 bases, and 5 bases lay between the germline ends. CDR3 region: CAWSGRTEAFF. The CDR3 DNA reads TGTGCCTGGAGTGGGAGGACTGAAGCTTTCTTT.

The rearrangement joins TRBV7-9 to TRBJ1-1; D not certain. Trimming removed 2 bases from V and 7 bases from J, with 5 bases in between. This CDR3 is built from 11 residues. Germline CDR1 SEHNR, CDR2 FQNEAQ (reference sequence). This chain's CDR3 is CASSLQVEAFF. DNA of the CDR3: TGTGCCAGCAGCTTACAGGTTGAAGCTTTCTTT.

The chain uses TRBV6-2 or TRBV6-3 and TRBJ2-1; D gene ambiguous. The V and J ends lost 5 bases and 7 bases respectively, with 6 bases between them. The CDR3 has 11 residues. Germline V CDR1 and CDR2: MNHEY, SVGEGT. The CDR3 region is CASSQVNEQFF. CDR3 bases: TGTGCCAGCAGTCAAGTTAATGAGCAGTTCTTC.

This clone was seen a handful of times. The CDR3 DNA reads as TGTGCCAGCAGTTCTCCCCTTTCGGCGGCTTTCGCAGATACGCAGTATTTT. Its translation is CASSSPLSAAFADTQYF. The chain links TRBV27 to TRBJ2-3; D gene ambiguous. There are 17 residues in the CDR3. Trimming took 4 bases from V and 4 from J, leaving 21 bases between them. Germline V gene data show CDR1 as MNHEY and CDR2 as SMNVEV (reference sequence).

The V call is TRBV7-8, the J call TRBJ2-7; 7 bases match TRBD1. This CDR3 has 15 amino acids. Germline trimming cut 1 base from V and 7 bases from J; bases unmatched to any gene: 10. CDR1 is SGHVS and CDR2 is FQNEAQ in the germline V gene. The CDR3 spells CASSLGADRSMEQYF. Here the CDR3 DNA reads TGTGCCAGCAGCTTAGGGGCGGACAGGTCTATGGAGCAGTACTTC. Supplemented by reference TRBV7-8 and TRBJ2-7, the full variable domain reads GAGVSQSPRYKVAKRGQDVALRCDPISGHVSLFWYQQALGQGPEFLTYFQNEAQLDKSGLPSDRFFAERPEGSVSTLKIQRTQQEDSAVYLCASSLGADRSMEQYFGPGTRLTVT.

The chain employs TRBV5-6 and TRBJ1-2; perhaps TRBD1 as D (6 bases). Germline V gene data show CDR1 as SGHDT and CDR2 as YYEEEE. The CDR3 sequence is 14 residues long. V shed 6 bases and J shed 6 bases, with 18 bases lying between them. The CDR3 coding sequence is TGTGCCAGCAACCGACAGGCCAATCAGCATGGCTACACCTTC. This gives the protein CASNRQANQHGYTF.

The chain couples TRBV6-5 to TRBJ1-2; D unclear. The CDR3 sequence is 14 residues long. V lost 2 bases to trimming and J lost 4 bases, with 11 bases between them. CDR1 and CDR2 from the germline V gene are MNHEY and SVGAGI. CDR3 protein: CASSYGRRSYGYTF. DNA of the CDR3: TGTGCCAGCAGTTACGGCAGGAGGTCCTATGGCTACACCTTC.